Listed here are 12 T cell receptor beta chains from one sample, sequenced in a study of naive and memory T cell subsets. Two oligonucleotides, mixed equimolar, formed the beta constant-region primer covering TRBC1 and TRBC2. Four rounds of PCR amplified the ligated cDNA using nested alpha and beta constant-region primers plus SP2. TCRdb reprocessed the UMI-ligation and nested PCR reads via MiXCR and lists one record per CDR3 protein. The data hold 130,000 or so distinct CDR3 sequences, with roughly 32% observed a single time. The sequenced sample was central memory CD4+ T cells from blood. These receptors all come from a human donor in good health.

The sample holds many counts of this clonotype. The chain couples TRBV5-1 to TRBJ2-7, with D perhaps TRBD1 (5 bases). Germline V gene lookup returns CDR1 SGHRS and CDR2 YFSETQ. The CDR3 is 12 amino acids. Trimming stripped 0 bases from V and 5 bases from J, with 6 bases between. CDR3 sequence reads: CASSLEGDEQYF. The DNA for the CDR3 is TGCGCCAGCAGCTTGGAAGGGGACGAGCAGTACTTC.

A few counts support this clonotype. The rearrangement uses TRBV12-3 or TRBV12-4 and TRBJ1-5; tentative D call: TRBD1 (6 bases). The CDR3 runs 15 residues. The V end was cut by 6 bases, the J end by 2 bases, with 14 bases between. The CDR3 DNA reads as TGTGCCAGCAGCCCGACAGGCGATGGCAATCAGCCCCAGCATTTT. It codes for CASSPTGDGNQPQHF.

This clonotype has just a few counts. Here the CDR3 DNA reads TGTGCCAGCGTAAGCCCGGGTATCTACGAGCAGTACTTC. It translates to CASVSPGIYEQYF. This rearrangement joins TRBV28 to TRBJ2-7; D gene ambiguous. Trimming took off 8 bases at V and 3 bases at J, with 14 bases between the two ends. This CDR3 comprises 13 residues. Per the germline V gene, CDR1 is MDHEN and CDR2 is SYDVKM.

This clonotype was picked up many times. The gene calls are TRBV20-1 and TRBJ2-5; 9 bases line up with TRBD1. In germline, CDR1 is DFQATT, CDR2 SNEGSKA (reference sequence). The CDR3 runs 14 residues. The ends lost 4 bases at V and 2 bases at J; junction bases unmatched: 5. CDR3 amino acids: CSAKGQGWQETQYF. CDR3 DNA: TGCAGTGCTAAGGGACAGGGTTGGCAAGAGACCCAGTACTTC.

The V gene is TRBV6-6, the J gene TRBJ2-2, with D unclear. V lost 0 bases, J lost 6 bases, and 5 bases lay in between. Germline assignment: CDR1 MNHNY and CDR2 SVGAGI (reference sequence). This CDR3 is built from 13 residues. CDR3 amino acids: CASSYSMPGELFF. As DNA, the CDR3 is TGTGCCAGCAGTTACTCGATGCCCGGGGAGCTGTTTTTT.

This clonotype came up a few times. The chain has TRBV27 and TRBJ1-4; D might be TRBD1 (6 bases). Trimming removed 5 bases from V and 4 bases from J, with 11 bases in between. The CDR3 loop spans 14 amino acids. Germline V gene lookup returns CDR1 MNHEY and CDR2 SMNVEV (reference sequence). CDR3 DNA sequence: TGTGCCAGCAGTGGCAGGGGATTTAATGAAAAACTGTTTTTT. This codes for CASSGRGFNEKLFF.

The chain joins TRBV28 to TRBJ2-5; 9 nucleotides match TRBD2. Germline CDR1 is MDHEN and CDR2 is SYDVKM. The CDR3 length is 15 residues. Trimming at V came to 5 bases and at J to 2 bases, leaving 6 bases not matched to a gene. The CDR3 region is CASSPPTSGQETQYF. The CDR3 DNA reads as TGTGCCAGCAGTCCTCCGACTAGCGGACAAGAGACCCAGTACTTC.

This clonotype came up a few times. The V and J genes are TRBV14 and TRBJ2-3; D is unresolved. The V and J ends lost 3 bases and 0 bases respectively, with 10 bases between them. Germline CDR1 reads SGHDN; CDR2 reads FVKESK. CDR3 size: 15 residues. The CDR3 DNA reads as TGTGCCAGCAGCCAGCAGCCGACTAGCACAGATACGCAGTATTTT. Its protein is CASSQQPTSTDTQYF.

J is TRBJ2-5 and V is TRBV5-5, with unresolved D. Deletions cut 4 bases from V and 2 bases from J, with 6 bases between. CDR3 length: 12 residues. CDR1 and CDR2 from the germline V gene are SGHKS and YYEKEE (reference sequence). The CDR3 nucleotides are TGTGCCAGCAGCCCGCCGCAAGAGACCCAGTACTTC. This gives the protein CASSPPQETQYF.

This clonotype was seen only a few times. The chain uses TRBV10-2 and TRBJ1-4; D gene ambiguous. The V end was cut by 7 bases, the J end by 0 bases, with 9 bases between. The germline gives CDR1 WSHSY, CDR2 SAAADI. The CDR3 loop spans 14 amino acids. CDR3 protein: CASTNRATNEKLFF. CDR3 bases: TGCGCCAGCACAAACCGGGCAACTAATGAAAAACTGTTTTTT.

This rearrangement joins TRBV9 to TRBJ1-6; D not certain. The V end was cut by 0 bases, the J end by 6 bases, with 10 bases between. CDR1 is SGDLS and CDR2 is YYNGEE in the germline V gene. This CDR3 spans 15 amino acids. Here the CDR3 reads CASSVEGGINSPLHF. The CDR3 DNA reads TGTGCCAGCAGCGTAGAGGGAGGTATTAATTCACCCCTCCACTTT.

The CDR3 DNA follows: TGCGCCAGCAGCCCATTGGCCGCACCGGGCCCGAACACTGAAGCTTTCTTT. Amino acid sequence: CASSPLAAPGPNTEAFF. The chain links TRBV5-1 to TRBJ1-1; no clear D. Trimming left V 4 bases short and J 1 base short, with 20 bases between. Germline V lookup: CDR1 SGHRS, CDR2 YFSETQ. The CDR3 loop spans 17 amino acids.